A selection of T cell receptor beta chains follows, all from one sample in a study of blood T cell repertoires in COVID-19. Data came from immunoSEQ multiplex PCR; TCRdb stores just in-frame clones and leaves some out. The sample carries about 280,000 clones, 75% to 90% recorded once. The sequenced material came from peripheral blood. The receptors here all came from a woman between 25 and 40 years old who had recovered from COVID-19. Each CDR3 is given with its conserved first and last residue. The D gene is left open where the match is weak. Size values are once, few and many counts, or a class for expanded clones, and some rows have none.

TGTGCCAGCAACCGCGAAGGGGTGGTCGTCGAGCAGTACTTC	CASNREGVVVEQYF	TRBV6-6	.	once	TRBJ2-7	14
TGTGCCAGCAGTTATGGGGGAGGGATCACTGAAGCTTTCTTT	CASSYGGGITEAFF	TRBV6-6	.	.	TRBJ1-1	14
TGTGCCAGCAGCGACCGCCGACAGGGGGGCACAGATACGCAGTATTTT	CASSDRRQGGTDTQYF	TRBV7-9	TRBD1	.	TRBJ2-3	16
TGTGCCAGCAGTGAAGGAGCATACGAGCAGTACTTC	CASSEGAYEQYF	TRBV6-1	.	.	TRBJ2-7	12
TGTGCCAGCAGCACTAATCCCGGGGATGAGCAGTTCTTC	CASSTNPGDEQFF	TRBV11-3	.	.	TRBJ2-1	13
TGTGCCAGCAGAAGGGAGGAAGGCACTGAAGCTTTCTTT	CASRREEGTEAFF	TRBV6-4	.	.	TRBJ1-1	13
TGTGCCAGCAGCTTTGGGGGGTACGGTCGTATCGAGCAGTACTTC	CASSFGGYGRIEQYF	TRBV5-4	.	.	TRBJ2-7	15
TGTGCCAGCTCATCCGGGTCCTCAATTTACTATGGCTACACCTTC	CASSSGSSIYYGYTF	TRBV6-5	.	.	TRBJ1-2	15
TGTGCCTGGAGCGAAGGACAGCACTATGGCTACACCTTC	CAWSEGQHYGYTF	TRBV30	.	.	TRBJ1-2	13
TGTGCCTCTCCCACGACTCCCGGTGACACCATATATTTT	CASPTTPGDTIYF	TRBV30	.	.	TRBJ1-3	13
TGTGCCACCAGTGATAGGACTAGCGGGGGGGGTCGAAATGAGCAGTTCTTC	CATSDRTSGGGRNEQFF	TRBV24-1	TRBD2	.	TRBJ2-1	17
TGTGCCAGTAGTATCCCAGGGTCCTTGAACACTGAAGCTTTCTTT	CASSIPGSLNTEAFF	TRBV19	.	once	TRBJ1-1	15
TGCGCCAGCAGCTTGACGGGTGGAAGCAATCAGCCCCAGCATTTT	CASSLTGGSNQPQHF	TRBV5-1	.	.	TRBJ1-5	15
TGTGCCAGCAGCGTAGAACTAGCGGGCCGGCAGTTCTTC	CASSVELAGRQFF	TRBV9	TRBD2	.	TRBJ2-1	13
TGTGCCTGGAGGGGGACCGGACTAGGAGGGTACACTGAAGCTTTCTTT	CAWRGTGLGGYTEAFF	TRBV30	.	once	TRBJ1-1	16
TGTGCCAGTAGGCAGGTGGAGGACGGATTCTACGAGCAGTACTTC	CASRQVEDGFYEQYF	TRBV19	.	.	TRBJ2-7	15
TGCGCCAGCAGCTTTGACAGGGCGAACACCATATATTTT	CASSFDRANTIYF	TRBV5-1	TRBD1	.	TRBJ1-3	13
TGTGCTAGTGCTCCGGACAGCCTGTACCTTAATGAGCAGTTCTTC	CASAPDSLYLNEQFF	TRBV12-5	.	.	TRBJ2-1	15
TGTGCTAGTGTTGGGGGGGGGTTTTTAGAGACCCAGTACTTC	CASVGGGFLETQYF	TRBV12-5	TRBD2	.	TRBJ2-5	14
TGCGCCAGCAGCTCCGTGACAGGGGGTTACTACAATGAGCAGTTCTTC	CASSSVTGGYYNEQFF	TRBV5-1	TRBD1	.	TRBJ2-1	16
TGTGCCAGCAGCTTAAGACAGGCGATCTCTGGGGCCAACGTCCTGACTTTC	CASSLRQAISGANVLTF	TRBV7-3	.	.	TRBJ2-6	17
TGTGCCAGCAGCTTGGATAGGGGTAGTGAGCAGTTCTTC	CASSLDRGSEQFF	TRBV5-4	.	once	TRBJ2-1	13
TGTGCCAGCAGCGGACCGAGGGGGAAAGAGACCCAGTACTTC	CASSGPRGKETQYF	TRBV7-9	.	.	TRBJ2-5	14
TGTGCCAGCAGCCAAAGGGGACAAAATTCACCCCTCCACTTT	CASSQRGQNSPLHF	TRBV4-2	.	.	TRBJ1-6	14
TGCGCCAGCAGCTTGAGTGGCAGGGTCTTCTCTGGAAACACCATATATTTT	CASSLSGRVFSGNTIYF	TRBV5-1	.	.	TRBJ1-3	17
TGTGCCACCAGCTCTGGGAGAAACTATGGCTACACCTTC	CATSSGRNYGYTF	TRBV15	.	.	TRBJ1-2	13
TGTGCCAGCAGTTTAAGCGTCAGGGGAACTGAAGCTTTCTTT	CASSLSVRGTEAFF	TRBV27	.	.	TRBJ1-1	14
TGTGCCAGCAGTGACTCAGCGGGGACTAGCGGGGATACGCAGTATTTT	CASSDSAGTSGDTQYF	TRBV6-4	TRBD2	few	TRBJ2-3	16
TGTGCCAGCAGCTTAGAGGCTAGCGGGAGGACGGGGTACAATGAGCAGTTCTTC	CASSLEASGRTGYNEQFF	TRBV7-3	TRBD2	.	TRBJ2-1	18
TGTGCCAGCAGCCAAGATCCTAGTTTTGTCGTGCAGTTCTTC	CASSQDPSFVVQFF	TRBV14	.	.	TRBJ2-1	14
TGTGCCAGCAGCCACCCCCGCGAGTCGGAGACCCAGTACTTC	CASSHPRESETQYF	TRBV14	.	.	TRBJ2-5	14
TGTGCCAGTAGCCCCGGGGGGTCCCCCTATGGCTACACCTTC	CASSPGGSPYGYTF	TRBV19	.	.	TRBJ1-2	14
TGTGCCAGCAGCTGGAGGGTTGGCCAACATGGTGAGCAGTTCTTC	CASSWRVGQHGEQFF	TRBV7-2	.	.	TRBJ2-1	15
TGTGCCAGTTCGGGTAGGCTAGCGGGGGAAGGCGAGACCCAGTACTTC	CASSGRLAGEGETQYF	TRBV19	TRBD2	.	TRBJ2-5	16
TGTGCCAGTAGTCCTCTCAGCGTACAGCCCCAGCATTTT	CASSPLSVQPQHF	TRBV19	.	.	TRBJ1-5	13
TGTGCCAGCAGTCGGGACTACACAGATACGCAGTATTTT	CASSRDYTDTQYF	TRBV2	TRBD2	.	TRBJ2-3	13
TGCGCCAGCAGCTTGGGACAGGGGGGCGCCGGGGAGCTGTTTTTT	CASSLGQGGAGELFF	TRBV5-1	TRBD1	.	TRBJ2-2	15
TGTGCCAGCAGTCTCACGGCCTACAATGAGCAGTTCTTC	CASSLTAYNEQFF	TRBV2	.	once	TRBJ2-1	13
TGTGCCAGCTCACCACAGACAGACAATGGCTACACCTTC	CASSPQTDNGYTF	TRBV18	.	.	TRBJ1-2	13
TGTGCCAGCAGCGTAGAATACGGGGGCCTACTAGCGGGAGAGAACACCGGGGAGCTGTTTTTT	CASSVEYGGLLAGENTGELFF	TRBV9	TRBD2	.	TRBJ2-2	21
TGTGCCACCAGCAAAGGACTACAATACAATGAGCAGTTCTTC	CATSKGLQYNEQFF	TRBV15	.	.	TRBJ2-1	14
TGTGCCAGCAGCGGACTGAGGACAGGGGGCAATGAGCAGTTCTTC	CASSGLRTGGNEQFF	TRBV7-2	TRBD1	.	TRBJ2-1	15
TGTGCCAGCGCCCCAGAGCTGGGGGCAGGCCTCTCCTACGAGCAGTACTTC	CASAPELGAGLSYEQYF	TRBV27	.	once	TRBJ2-7	17
TGTGCCAGTAGTATGGGGACAGGGGGCGAGCAGTACTTC	CASSMGTGGEQYF	TRBV19	TRBD1	.	TRBJ2-7	13
TGTGCCAGCAGTGAATGGCAAACAGGGGGCTACGAGCAGTACTTC	CASSEWQTGGYEQYF	TRBV25-1	TRBD1	.	TRBJ2-7	15
TGTGCCAGCAGCCCATACCTAGCTGGTTACAATGAGCAGTTCTTC	CASSPYLAGYNEQFF	TRBV14	.	.	TRBJ2-1	15
TGTGCCTGGAGGGAACCGACAGGGGGAGGCACTGAAGCTTTCTTT	CAWREPTGGGTEAFF	TRBV30	TRBD1	.	TRBJ1-1	15
TGTGCCAGCAGTTACTCGAAGGACAACTACGAGCAGTACTTC	CASSYSKDNYEQYF	TRBV6-6	.	.	TRBJ2-7	14
TGTGCCACCAGCACCGAGGGGGTCTTTAATTCACCCCTCCACTTT	CATSTEGVFNSPLHF	TRBV15	.	few	TRBJ1-6	15
TGTGCCACCAGCAGACAGGGGGTCTCCTATAATTCACCCCTCCACTTT	CATSRQGVSYNSPLHF	TRBV15	TRBD1	once	TRBJ1-6	16